This entry concerns a single T cell receptor beta chain. Its antigen remains unidentified. One base away there is no much larger clone; base qualities are not given. Looking up the germline V gene yields CDR1 MDHEN and CDR2 SYDVKM. The CDR3 sequence holds 16 residues, the cysteine and phenylalanine included. The retained sequence is limited to the CDR3, 48 bases, with the frame set at the first base. Germline trimming: 1 base from V, 6 bases from J; junction bases outside gene matches: 11. The collaborating institutions used their own protocols to collect whole blood in K2EDTA tubes. For TCRbeta analysis, collaborators shipped samples as frozen whole blood, isolated PBMCs, or DNA extracted from either of those sample types. This sample is part of a study of blood T cell repertoires in COVID-19 (dated by TCRdb to 2018 to 2021). Describing the broader study: Samples from collaborators originated in the United States, Italy and Spain and spanned both the acute and convalescent phases of COVID-19. The material from the prospective study consisted of cDNA or gDNA derived from T cells, B-cell-depleted T cells, or PBMCs. Subjects who had been exposed to COVID-19, were actively infected with it, or had recovered from it provided the deeply sampled blood TCRbeta repertoires that made up the dataset. The repertoires were released in a freely available public database intended as a resource for research on the immune response to SARS-CoV-2. The samples were drawn from two sources: the first 160 participants of the ongoing ImmuneRACE study, and fewer than 1,500 subjects contributed by 6 global collaborators. Sample metadata almost always included a de-identified subject ID, COVID-19 status, age in years and sex. Where available, HLA class I and class II types were obtained from metadata supplied by the sample provider rather than from assay-based typing.

TCRbeta CDR3 regions were amplified from genomic DNA by means of the immunoSEQ Assay, a bias-controlled multiplex PCR. The paper's data handling went like this. The number of nucleated cells in each sample was estimated from the amplification of reference gene primers within the assay. To quantify the absolute abundance of each unique TCRbeta CDR3 rearrangement, sequence reads were collapsed and filtered. For each sample, productive Simpson clonality was calculated as the square root of Simpson's diversity index across productive rearrangements. TCRdb provides this immuneACCESS table in a form limited to in-frame rearrangements. Some clones are lacking; in checked studies, under half of them reflect an unresolved V gene, and why the rest are absent is not known. The V and J calls and clone size are taken from that table; D and trimming were inferred from the DNA. The sample yields about 190,000 clones; 90% were counted once. 0.62% of the sample is taken by the ten largest.

Overall study outcomes, separate from this receptor: Clinical and demographic metadata were provided uncurated, with the amount varying by source and participant.

The V and J genes are TRBV28 and TRBJ2-7, with TRBD2 identical over 8 junction bases. The sample comprised peripheral blood. This receptor was obtained from a man aged 50 to 60 with acute or convalescent COVID-19. The DNA reads TGTGCCAGCAGTTTATTGGGATGGTCAGCGGGAGTCGAGCAGTACTTC. This yields the protein CASSLLGWSAGVEQYF.